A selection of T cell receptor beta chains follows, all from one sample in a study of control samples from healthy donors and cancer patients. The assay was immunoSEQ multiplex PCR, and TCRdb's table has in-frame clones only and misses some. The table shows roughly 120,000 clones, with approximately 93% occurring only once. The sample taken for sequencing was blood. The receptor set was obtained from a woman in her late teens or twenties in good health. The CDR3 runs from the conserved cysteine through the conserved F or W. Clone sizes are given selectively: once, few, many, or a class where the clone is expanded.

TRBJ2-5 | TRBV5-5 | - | CASSFQETQYF
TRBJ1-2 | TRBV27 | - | CASSLLGRGNYGYTF
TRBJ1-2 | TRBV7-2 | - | CASSLMDSPISNYGYTF
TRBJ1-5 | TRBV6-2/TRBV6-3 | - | CASSYSFPQGGNQPQHF
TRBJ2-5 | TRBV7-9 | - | CASSLSRQGETQYF
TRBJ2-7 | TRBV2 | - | CASSEAPGGGYEQYF
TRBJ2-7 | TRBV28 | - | CASRSSGTGTKEQYF
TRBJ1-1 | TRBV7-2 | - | CASSLGRDITEAFF
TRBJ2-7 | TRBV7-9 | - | CASSSGAHYEQYF
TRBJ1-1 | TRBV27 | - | CASSSPGTGNTEAFF
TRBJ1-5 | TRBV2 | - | CASRGDNQPQHF
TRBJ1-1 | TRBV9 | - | CASSPTTGMNTEAFF
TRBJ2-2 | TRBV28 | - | CASSLALNTGELFF
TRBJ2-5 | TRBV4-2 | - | CASSPPGAVQTQYF
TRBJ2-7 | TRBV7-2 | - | CASSLAAGPSYEQYF
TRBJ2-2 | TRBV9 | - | CASRLDSNTGELFF
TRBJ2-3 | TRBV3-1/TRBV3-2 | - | CASSQDMSSGRAGYF
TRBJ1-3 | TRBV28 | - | CASSFADRARNTIYF
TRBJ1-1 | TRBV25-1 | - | CASSDLSERSPINTEAFF
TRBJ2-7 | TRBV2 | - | CASSPISGTGSYEQYF
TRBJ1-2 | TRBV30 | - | CAYRNGVLGTAGYTF
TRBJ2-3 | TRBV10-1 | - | CASSGLAGGPDTQYF
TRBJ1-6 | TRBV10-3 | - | CAISGPGGSPLHF
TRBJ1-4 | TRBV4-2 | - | CASSQGVGGGDEKLFF
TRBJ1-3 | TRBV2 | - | CASSAGSGNTIYF
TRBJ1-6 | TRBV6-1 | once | CASSGPRGHNYNSPLHF
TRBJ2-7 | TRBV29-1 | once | CSVGQGPSEQYF
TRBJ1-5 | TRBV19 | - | CASSILQGSVGQPQHF